The entry below describes one T cell receptor beta chain. Its antigen is not known. This sample includes further DNA sequences coding for the same CDR3. This CDR3 comprises 12 residues. Germline V gene lookup returns CDR1 SNHLY and CDR2 FYNNEI. The PCR ran on 60 Vbeta and 13 Jbeta primers. The authors' processing: An analysis performed later counted about 80 million unique TCR beta chains (approximately 12 million of them shared). Using immunoSEQ multiplex PCR, the repertoire was profiled, and TCRdb retains in-frame clones only, with some absent. V and J calls and clone size are copied from that table; D and trimming were computed from the DNA. The sample lists 150,000 to 200,000 clones, roughly 79% seen once, with roughly 5.8% in the top ten. These data are taken from a study of cytomegalovirus exposure and HLA in healthy donors. General study findings and limits: High sensitivity and specificity were reportedly achieved when the classifier diagnosed cytomegalovirus status. Most TCR sequences were uncommon, yet certain public TCRs appeared in many donors. Presence/absence analyses assumed roughly uniform sequencing depth across donors.

The genes are TRBV2 and TRBJ2-5, with 11 bases lining up with TRBD1. The end of the DNA is better explained by TRBJ2-7, so the J call may be wrong. What was sequenced was PBMCs. The TCR comes from a middle-aged man in good health and CMV-seropositive. CDR3 in amino acids: CASRDRGYEQYF. The CDR3 region has the DNA TGTGCCAGCCGGGACAGGGGGTACGAGCAGTACTTC.